These 28 T cell receptor beta chains originate from one sample sequenced in a study of cytomegalovirus exposure and HLA in healthy donors. Repertoires were generated with immunoSEQ multiplex PCR, while TCRdb's copy carries only in-frame clones and drops some. The table has 100,000 to 130,000 clones, under 97% seen once. Sequenced sample: PBMCs. Every receptor here comes from a woman aged 18-29 years in good health and CMV-seronegative.

This clone has a single count. The V gene is TRBV10-3, the J gene TRBJ2-3; 10 nucleotides agree with TRBD2. V shed 0 bases, J shed 1 base, and the junction held 4 bases outside the gene matches. Germline V gene lookup returns CDR1 ENHRY and CDR2 SYGVKD. The CDR3 loop spans 17 amino acids. DNA for the CDR3: TGTGCCATCAGTGAGTCGAGCCTAGCGGGAGGCACAGATACGCAGTATTTT. The encoded protein is CAISESSLAGGTDTQYF.

CDR3: CASRLRDTDTDTQYF. The CDR3 DNA sequence: TGTGCCAGCAGGCTCCGGGACACCGACACAGATACGCAGTATTTT. The J gene is TRBJ2-3, the V gene TRBV2; maybe TRBD1 (6 bases). Germline V gene data show CDR1 as SNHLY and CDR2 as FYNNEI. Deletions cut 6 bases from V and 2 bases from J, with 15 bases between. The CDR3 is 15 residues long.

The rearrangement joins TRBV6-5 to TRBJ2-7; D possibly corresponds to TRBD2 (6 bases). The CDR3 totals 14 residues. Germline CDR1 and CDR2: MNHEY and SVGAGI. V was pared by 2 bases and J by 4 bases, with 12 bases between. The CDR3 DNA reads as TGTGCCAGCAGTTACGGGACTTTTAAATACGAGCAGTACTTC. This sequence encodes CASSYGTFKYEQYF.

This chain uses TRBV19 with TRBJ2-1; no clear D gene. The CDR3 is 12 residues long. V shed 9 bases and J shed 6 bases, with 12 bases lying between them. CDR1 and CDR2 from the germline V gene are LNHDA and SQIVND (reference sequence). The CDR3 here is CASGLGGNEQFF. CDR3 sequence (DNA): TGTGCCAGCGGGTTAGGTGGCAATGAGCAGTTCTTC.

The chain combines TRBV9 with TRBJ1-3; TRBD1 matches at 9 bases. V gave up 4 bases and J gave up 4 bases; unmatched junction bases: 6. CDR3 length equals 15 residues. The germline V gene has CDR1 SGDLS and CDR2 YYNGEE. The CDR3 reads CASSTQGARGNTIYF. CDR3 in DNA: TGTGCCAGCAGCACACAGGGGGCGCGGGGAAACACCATATATTTT.

This CDR3 is CASSVVRGANTGELFF. The CDR3 region has the DNA TGTGCCAGCAGCGTAGTAAGAGGAGCGAACACCGGGGAGCTGTTTTTT. The chain links TRBV9 to TRBJ2-2; D is undetermined. Germline V CDR1 and CDR2: SGDLS, YYNGEE. The CDR3 consists of 16 residues. Between the trimmed V and J ends, which lost 0 bases and 0 bases, there was a span of 9 bases.

This clone appeared a single time. The CDR3 nucleotides are TGTGCCAGCAGCCCTCAAACAATTTTGACAAATTCACCCCTCCACTTT. Translation: CASSPQTILTNSPLHF. The chain employs TRBV7-2 and TRBJ1-6, with unresolved D. The V gene's germline CDR1 is SGHTA and CDR2 FQGNSA. Trimming took off 5 bases at V and 7 bases at J, with 18 bases between the two ends. This CDR3 has 16 residues.

The chain carries TRBV18 and TRBJ1-1; unclear D gene. Germline-derived CDR1 and CDR2 are KGHSH and LQKENI. The CDR3 contains 13 residues. The V end was cut by 5 bases, the J end by 1 base, with 8 bases between. Here the CDR3 reads CASSATQNTEAFF. The DNA of the CDR3 is TGTGCCAGCTCAGCAACTCAGAACACTGAAGCTTTCTTT. The full variable domain, completed using reference TRBV18 and TRBJ1-1, is NAGVMQNPRHLVRRRGQEARLRCSPMKGHSHVYWYRQLPEEGLKFMVYLQKENIIDESGMPKERFSAEFPKEGPSILRIQQVVRGDSAAYFCASSATQNTEAFFGQGTRLTVV.

The chain combines TRBV5-1 with TRBJ2-1; a possible D gene is TRBD1 (6 bases). Germline CDR1 is SGHRS and CDR2 is YFSETQ. This CDR3 has 13 residues. Trimming stripped 4 bases from V and 15 bases from J, with 20 bases between. The CDR3 DNA reads as TGCGCCAGCAGCCCTCATGCGGGCCAGGGGTGGTTCTTC. Translated, it gives CASSPHAGQGWFF.

The chain combines TRBV29-1 with TRBJ1-1; no clear D. The CDR3 extends over 15 amino acids. V lost 4 bases to trimming and J lost 0 bases, with 15 bases between them. In germline, CDR1 is SQVTM, CDR2 ANQGSEA. DNA of the CDR3: TGCAGCGTTGCACAGACAATTACCATGAACACTGAAGCTTTCTTT. The encoded protein is CSVAQTITMNTEAFF.

J is TRBJ1-2 and V is TRBV5-5; maybe TRBD1 (5 bases). Germline loops: CDR1 SGHKS, CDR2 YYEKEE (reference sequence). The V end lost 0 bases, the J end lost 4 bases, and 10 bases lay between the germline ends. CDR3 length: 14 residues. The CDR3 reads CASSLAGQSYGYTF. The CDR3 DNA sequence: TGTGCCAGCAGCTTGGCCGGACAAAGCTATGGCTACACCTTC.

The genes are TRBV28 and TRBJ1-3; the match to TRBD1 covers 7 bases. Germline lookup yields CDR1 MDHEN and CDR2 SYDVKM. This CDR3 comprises 14 residues. V shed 6 bases, J shed 2 bases, and the junction held 4 bases outside the gene matches. The CDR3: CASRGTVTGNTIYF. In DNA form, the CDR3 reads TGTGCCAGCAGAGGGACAGTTACTGGAAACACCATATATTTT.

By share of the sample, this clone is medium-sized (0.01 to 0.1%). The J gene is TRBJ2-2, the V gene TRBV4-2, with 12 bases matching TRBD2. J was trimmed by 6 bases and V by 1 base; bases with no gene match: 0. Germline V lookup: CDR1 LGHNA, CDR2 YNFKEQ. The CDR3 contains 15 residues. The CDR3, as DNA: TGTGCCAGCAGCCAAGCTAGCGGGGGGGCCGGGGAGCTGTTTTTT. Its protein product is CASSQASGGAGELFF.

The V call is TRBV11-3, the J call TRBJ2-3; 11 bases align to TRBD2. There are 16 residues in the CDR3. The V gene's germline CDR1 is SGHNT and CDR2 YENEEA. Trimming at V came to 4 bases and at J to 3 bases, leaving 6 bases not matched to a gene. CDR3 sequence reads: CASSSRTSGRTDTQYF. In DNA form, the CDR3 reads TGTGCCAGCAGCTCCCGGACTAGCGGGCGGACAGATACGCAGTATTTT.

The chain joins TRBV6-1 to TRBJ2-7; TRBD2 is a possible D gene (6 bases). The germline V gene has CDR1 MNHNS and CDR2 SASEGT. Trimming took off 0 bases at V and 3 bases at J, with 6 bases between the two ends. The CDR3 is 13 amino acids. CDR3 nucleotide sequence: TGTGCCAGCAGTGAAGCTAGCGGCTACGAGCAGTACTTC. Translated: CASSEASGYEQYF.

This chain connects TRBV19 to TRBJ1-1; tentatively, D is TRBD1 (6 bases). The V end was cut by 5 bases, the J end by 0 bases, with 13 bases between. Germline V gene lookup returns CDR1 LNHDA and CDR2 SQIVND (reference sequence). There are 15 residues in the CDR3. The CDR3 nucleotides read TGTGCCAGTAGTGCCGGACAGATTATGAACACTGAAGCTTTCTTT. Amino acids: CASSAGQIMNTEAFF. The entire variable domain, with the rest obtained from reference TRBV19 and TRBJ1-1, is as follows: DGGITQSPKYLFRKEGQNVTLSCEQNLNHDAMYWYRQDPGQGLRLIYYSQIVNDFQKGDIAEGYSVSREKKESFPLTVTSAQKNPTAFYLCASSAGQIMNTEAFFGQGTRLTVV.

The sample holds a few counts of this clone. The chain carries TRBV19 and TRBJ2-3, with 9 bases identical to TRBD2. Germline CDR1 reads LNHDA; CDR2 reads SQIVND (reference sequence). Trimming cost V 4 bases and J 3 bases; bases outside gene matches: 14. The CDR3 spans 18 residues. The DNA of the CDR3 is TGTGCCAGTAGTACCGGGACTAGCCCCTACTACCCTACAGATACGCAGTATTTT. It translates to CASSTGTSPYYPTDTQYF.

The chain carries TRBV7-9 and TRBJ1-3; TRBD1 agrees at 7 bases. Germline CDR1 is SEHNR and CDR2 is FQNEAQ (reference sequence). The CDR3 totals 15 residues. Losses at the gene ends were 5 bases for V and 0 bases for J; bases not matched to a gene: 4. CDR3 loop: CASSRGQISGNTIYF. CDR3 nucleotide sequence: TGTGCCAGCAGCAGGGGACAGATCTCTGGAAACACCATATATTTT.

The chain uses TRBV27 and TRBJ1-5, with D maybe TRBD1 (5 bases). Between the trimmed V and J ends, which lost 3 bases and 3 bases, there was a span of 12 bases. The germline gives CDR1 MNHEY, CDR2 SMNVEV (reference sequence). CDR3 size: 15 residues. CDR3 bases: TGTGCCAGCAGTTTTGCAGGGTCAAACAATCAGCCCCAGCATTTT. Its protein is CASSFAGSNNQPQHF.

The V call is TRBV28, the J call TRBJ1-1; unclear D gene. V was clipped by 2 bases and J by 7 bases, with 8 bases between them. The CDR3 covers 12 residues. Germline V lookup: CDR1 MDHEN, CDR2 SYDVKM. CDR3 DNA sequence: TGTGCCAGCAGTTTACTTACTGGTGAAGCTTTCTTT. Residues: CASSLLTGEAFF.

This clone was detected only once. The rearrangement links TRBV11-2 to TRBJ2-3, with TRBD2 matching 7 bases. Germline-derived CDR1 and CDR2 are SGHAT and FQNNGV. The length of the CDR3 is 15 residues. Trimming removed 6 bases from V and 2 bases from J; junction bases left unmatched: 8. The CDR3, as DNA: TGTGCCAGCAGGCCCAACCGGGACTACACAGATACGCAGTATTTT. Translation: CASRPNRDYTDTQYF.

This clone was recorded only once. The rearrangement joins TRBV7-6 to TRBJ2-3, with 9 bases aligning to TRBD1. The CDR3 is 17 residues long. The germline V gene has CDR1 SGHVS and CDR2 FNYEAQ. Trimming cost V 5 bases and J 0 bases; bases outside gene matches: 9. The CDR3 nucleotides are TGTGCCAGCAGCCCCAACTGGGGGACAGGGAGCACAGATACGCAGTATTTT. Translated: CASSPNWGTGSTDTQYF.

This clone was counted between two and nine times. This chain connects TRBV6-1 to TRBJ2-2; 8 nucleotides line up with TRBD2. The CDR3 contains 15 residues. Germline CDR1 reads MNHNS; CDR2 reads SASEGT. With V trimmed by 8 bases and J by 4 bases, 9 bases remained unmatched. In DNA form, the CDR3 reads TGTGCCAGCCAAGACGGACTAGCTTCCACCGGGGAGCTGTTTTTT. It yields the protein CASQDGLASTGELFF.

The rearrangement uses TRBV29-1 and TRBJ1-1; the D is unclear. Germline V gene sequence: CDR1 SQVTM, CDR2 ANQGSEA. This CDR3 is 12 amino acids long. The V gene lost 4 bases and the J gene lost 3 bases, with 9 bases spanning the gap. As DNA, the CDR3 is TGCAGCGTTGTCCGGAGGGACACTGAAGCTTTCTTT. Encoded protein: CSVVRRDTEAFF.

The V gene is TRBV10-3, the J gene TRBJ2-5; D perhaps matches TRBD2 (6 bases). The CDR3 length is 13 residues. Germline lookup yields CDR1 ENHRY and CDR2 SYGVKD. V shed 4 bases and J shed 3 bases, with 9 bases lying between them. This chain's CDR3 is CAISGASEETQYF. CDR3 DNA sequence: TGTGCCATCAGTGGGGCTAGCGAAGAGACCCAGTACTTC.

V and J are TRBV6-7 and TRBJ1-5; maybe TRBD1 (5 bases). TRBV6-7 is an ORF, and what it does is uncertain. The CDR3 loop spans 18 amino acids. Trimming removed 3 bases from V and 0 bases from J, with 18 bases in between. The CDR3 DNA reads TGTGCCAGCAGTTATTCCCGGCCCGGACAACCTAGCAATCAGCCCCAGCATTTT. Its translation is CASSYSRPGQPSNQPQHF.

The V gene is TRBV5-6, the J gene TRBJ2-1, with D perhaps matching TRBD2 (6 bases). Germline V gene data show CDR1 as SGHDT and CDR2 as YYEEEE. V was clipped by 2 bases and J by 0 bases, with 9 bases between them. The CDR3 sequence is 15 residues long. CDR3 amino acids: CASSLRGSSYNEQFF. In nucleotides, the CDR3 is TGTGCCAGCAGCTTACGGGGGAGCTCCTACAATGAGCAGTTCTTC.

This clone was recorded only once. The gene calls are TRBV30 and TRBJ1-3; D perhaps matches TRBD1 (6 bases). This CDR3 is 16 amino acids long. Germline CDR1 and CDR2: GTSNPN and SVGIG (reference sequence). V was shortened by 0 bases and J by 0 bases, with 12 bases between the two germline ends. CDR3 sequence (DNA): TGTGCCTGGAGTGTACAAGGGGGTTACTCTGGAAACACCATATATTTT. Its protein is CAWSVQGGYSGNTIYF.